This T cell receptor (beta chain) was identified in a study of CXCR3-negative and CXCR3-positive naive CD8 T cells. Turning to this clonotype: Its cognate antigen is unknown.

The method, 5' RACE with UMI labels, was used to prepare the TRB cDNA libraries. TCRdb reprocessed the 5' RACE reads and reports one entry per CDR3 protein, with no DNA. This sample's table has some 47,000 distinct CDR3 sequences. Germline V gene data show CDR1 as SGDLS and CDR2 as YYNGEE. CDR3 length equals 12 residues. Study-level points and caveats: TRB CDR3s were more hydrophobic in CXCR3-positive than in CXCR3-negative naive cells.

This receptor was identified in a human donor in good health. Some clones in this sample may be carry-over from other donors' samples. The V call is TRBV9, the J call TRBJ2-7; with no DNA, the TCRdb D assignment of TRBD1 cannot be verified. Sequenced input: naive CXCR3+ CD8+ T cells from blood. Regarding subset: CD45RO-CCR7+CD27+CD95- naive CD8+ T cells expressing CXCR3 (TNR3+). The CDR3 loop reads CASGGEGAEQYF.